The 28 T cell receptor beta chains in this list originate from one sample, sequenced in a study of T cell repertoires in cytomegalovirus infection. TCRdb re-derived calls from the reads in MiXCR, one entry per CDR3 protein. Of 130,000 or so distinct CDR3 sequences listed, 6.5% are singletons. Sample: PBMCs. The source is a human donor in good health (CMV status not recorded). Some clones in this sample may be carry-over from other donors' samples.

This clonotype was observed at least ten times. This rearrangement joins TRBV5-1 to TRBJ2-5; the match to TRBD1 covers 8 bases. Germline CDR1 reads SGHRS; CDR2 reads YFSETQ. The CDR3 spans 16 residues. J was trimmed by 5 bases and V by 3 bases; bases with no gene match: 12. DNA for the CDR3: TGCGCCAGCAGCTACACCAGACAGGGGCGGCGGGAGACCCAGTACTTC. Translating gives CASSYTRQGRRETQYF.

This clonotype was detected ten times or more. The chain joins TRBV11-2 to TRBJ2-5; D assignment may be TRBD1 or TRBD2 (5 bases each). V was pared by 3 bases and J by 1 base, with 18 bases between. Germline V gives CDR1 SGHAT, CDR2 FQNNGV. The CDR3 runs to 17 residues. The CDR3 spells CASSFGSPGTLQETQYF. CDR3 coding DNA: TGTGCCAGCAGCTTTGGCTCCCCCGGGACCCTCCAAGAGACCCAGTACTTC.

This clonotype came up many times. The CDR3 DNA reads as TGTGCCAGCAGCTTAGGAGACGGGGAAATCTATGGCTACACCTTC. Its translation: CASSLGDGEIYGYTF. The chain joins TRBV7-2 to TRBJ1-2; D is ambiguous. V was shortened by 1 base and J by 4 bases, with 13 bases between the two germline ends. The CDR3 has 15 residues. Germline values: CDR1 SGHTA, CDR2 FQGNSA.

This clonotype appeared many times. This chain links TRBV12-3 or TRBV12-4 with TRBJ1-2; D remains unclear. The CDR3 covers 14 residues. The V and J ends lost 0 bases and 2 bases respectively, with 7 bases between them. The DNA of the CDR3 is TGTGCCAGCAGTTTAGCGCCTGGCAACTATGGCTACACCTTC. It yields the protein CASSLAPGNYGYTF.

V and J are TRBV20-1 and TRBJ2-3; a possible D gene is TRBD1 (6 bases). The germline V gene has CDR1 DFQATT and CDR2 SNEGSKA (reference sequence). The germline V and J ends were trimmed by 5 bases and 8 bases, with 23 bases remaining between them. The CDR3 is 15 amino acids. Written as DNA, the CDR3 is TGCAGTGCTCATAGGCGGACAGTCGAGTTTATTACGCAGTATTTT. Translated, it gives CSAHRRTVEFITQYF.

V is TRBV19 and J is TRBJ1-5; no reliable D call. Germline assignment: CDR1 LNHDA and CDR2 SQIVND (reference sequence). The CDR3 runs 14 residues. The V gene lost 2 bases and the J gene lost 4 bases, with 9 bases spanning the gap. The CDR3 is CASSISGGNQPQHF. The CDR3 nucleotides are TGTGCCAGTAGTATAAGCGGCGGGAATCAGCCCCAGCATTTT.

This clonotype was counted many times. V is TRBV7-2 and J is TRBJ2-1; 14 bases are shared with TRBD2. V lost 5 bases and J lost 4; bases outside the gene matches: 1. The CDR3 has 15 amino acids. The germline V gene encodes CDR1 SGHTA and CDR2 FQGNSA. The CDR3 protein is CASSRTSGGYNEQFF. CDR3 DNA sequence: TGTGCCAGCAGCCGGACTAGCGGGGGGTACAATGAGCAGTTCTTC.

In this sample, this clonotype turned up many times. The V call is TRBV29-1, the J call TRBJ2-7, with a tentative D call TRBD1 (7 bases). Germline CDR1 SQVTM, CDR2 ANQGSEA. This CDR3 spans 11 amino acids. The ends were cut back, 7 bases at V and 10 bases at J, with 17 bases in the middle. CDR3 sequence (DNA): TGCAGCGGGAAGCGCGGGACAGAACAGTACTTC. Its protein is CSGKRGTEQYF.

In its sample, this clonotype was seen many times. V usage is TRBV7-3 and J usage is TRBJ1-1; no definite D call. The CDR3 has 13 amino acids. The ends were cut back, 4 bases at V and 4 bases at J, with 10 bases in the middle. The germline gives CDR1 SGHTA, CDR2 FQGTGA. The CDR3 DNA reads as TGTGCCAGCAGCTCGAAGGGCGGCACTGAAGCTTTCTTT. Protein: CASSSKGGTEAFF.

The rearrangement uses TRBV9 and TRBJ2-5, with 9 bases aligning to TRBD1. The CDR3 sequence is 15 residues long. The ends lost 4 bases at V and 2 bases at J; junction bases unmatched: 6. CDR1 is SGDLS, CDR2 YYNGEE, per germline. This CDR3 is CASSISGQGQETQYF. The CDR3 bases are TGTGCCAGCAGCATTTCAGGACAGGGGCAAGAGACCCAGTACTTC.

This clonotype has just a few counts. This chain uses TRBV5-4 with TRBJ1-1, with D possibly TRBD1 on 5 matching bases. Germline lookup yields CDR1 SGHNT and CDR2 YYREEE (reference sequence). The V gene lost 0 bases and the J gene lost 5 bases, with 17 bases spanning the gap. The CDR3 covers 16 residues. For the CDR3, the DNA is TGTGCCAGCAGCTTGGGTCTTGGGGGGATCGGAACTGAAGCTTTCTTT. Amino acid sequence: CASSLGLGGIGTEAFF.

Many counts were recorded for this clonotype. The V gene is TRBV12-5, the J gene TRBJ2-7; no clear D gene. This CDR3 has 15 amino acids. The V gene lost 5 bases and the J gene lost 3 bases, with 17 bases spanning the gap. The germline V gene has CDR1 LGHNT and CDR2 FRNRAP. The CDR3 DNA is TGTGCTAGTGGTCCCCGAGGCCTTCTCGGCTACGAGCAGTACTTC. Translation gives CASGPRGLLGYEQYF.

The sample holds many counts of this clonotype. The V call is TRBV6-1, the J call TRBJ1-1; no clear D gene. V lost 1 base to trimming and J lost 1 base, with 7 bases between them. The CDR3 length is 14 residues. Per germline, CDR1 MNHNS and CDR2 SASEGT. CDR3 in amino acids: CASSEDWRNTEAFF. CDR3 nucleotides: TGTGCCAGCAGTGAAGATTGGAGGAACACTGAAGCTTTCTTT.

This clonotype has at least ten counts. J is TRBJ1-4 and V is TRBV7-6, with D uncertain. CDR1 is SGHVS and CDR2 is FNYEAQ in the germline V gene. This CDR3 spans 12 amino acids. Trimming removed 1 base from V and 8 bases from J, with 5 bases in between. The CDR3 region is CASSLEGEKLFF. For the CDR3, the DNA is TGTGCCAGCAGCTTAGAAGGCGAAAAACTGTTTTTT. Looking up the rest from reference TRBV7-6 and TRBJ1-4 gives the full variable domain: GAGVSQSPRYKVTKRGQDVALRCDPISGHVSLYWYRQALGQGPEFLTYFNYEAQQDKSGLPNDRFSAERPEGSISTLTIQRTEQRDSAMYRCASSLEGEKLFFGSGTQLSVL.

This clonotype was detected many times. This chain joins TRBV19 and TRBJ1-1, with D possibly matching TRBD1 (5 bases). V lost 9 bases to trimming and J lost 3 bases, with 17 bases between them. The germline V gene has CDR1 LNHDA and CDR2 SQIVND (reference sequence). CDR3 size: 14 residues. As DNA, the CDR3 is TGTGCCAGCTATGCAGGGACTCGGGACACTGAAGCTTTCTTT. Its protein is CASYAGTRDTEAFF.

Ten or more counts support this clonotype. The chain combines TRBV6-2 or TRBV6-3 with TRBJ2-1, with D perhaps matching TRBD1 (6 bases). In germline, CDR1 is MNHEY, CDR2 SVGEGT. V was trimmed by 3 bases and J by 6 bases, leaving 15 bases between them. CDR3 length: 15 residues. This chain's CDR3 is CASSYTQGLTNEQFF. CDR3 nucleotides: TGTGCCAGCAGTTATACGCAGGGGCTTACCAATGAGCAGTTCTTC.

This chain joins TRBV29-1 and TRBJ2-3; D tentatively reads TRBD1 or TRBD2 (5 bases each). Looked up from germline, CDR1 is SQVTM and CDR2 is ANQGSEA. The germline V and J ends were trimmed by 4 bases and 1 base, with 12 bases remaining between them. The CDR3 totals 14 residues. The CDR3 DNA reads as TGCAGCGTTGGAAAGGGACCCCGCACAGATACGCAGTATTTT. It translates to CSVGKGPRTDTQYF.

This clonotype was counted at least ten times. CDR3 residues: CASVSGDRENGYTF. The CDR3 bases are TGTGCCAGCGTCTCCGGGGACAGGGAAAATGGCTACACCTTC. The V call is TRBV12-3 or TRBV12-4, the J call TRBJ1-2; 9 bases match TRBD1. The ends lost 8 bases at V and 6 bases at J; junction bases unmatched: 10. This CDR3 is 14 amino acids long.

This clonotype was observed at least ten times. The rearrangement links TRBV19 to TRBJ1-2; D is uncertain. The CDR3 has 15 amino acids. V lost 5 bases and J lost 4, with 17 bases in between. CDR1 LNHDA and CDR2 SQIVND come from the germline V gene (reference sequence). The CDR3 DNA follows: TGTGCCAGTAGTTCCTCATGGCGGCCCATCTATGGCTACACCTTC. It yields the protein CASSSSWRPIYGYTF.

This clonotype came up many times. The chain combines TRBV30 with TRBJ1-2; D unresolved. V was cut by 0 bases and J by 8 bases, with 16 bases left in between. This CDR3 has 14 residues. Germline assignment: CDR1 GTSNPN and CDR2 SVGIG (reference sequence). In nucleotides, the CDR3 is TGTGCCTGGAGTGTACTAACGGCCCGGGTGGGCTACACCTTC. It is translated as CAWSVLTARVGYTF.

This clonotype appeared a few times. The chain recombines TRBV29-1 with TRBJ2-7; 9 nucleotides line up with TRBD1. V gave up 4 bases and J gave up 6 bases; unmatched junction bases: 7. The CDR3 runs 13 residues. Germline CDR1 SQVTM, CDR2 ANQGSEA. CDR3 in DNA: TGCAGCGTTGTGGACAGGGGATGGGCCGAGCAGTACTTC. Translating it yields CSVVDRGWAEQYF.

The sample holds many counts of this clonotype. The chain has TRBV19 and TRBJ1-3, with D perhaps matching TRBD1 (5 bases). Trimming removed 4 bases from V and 3 bases from J, with 13 bases in between. CDR1 is LNHDA, CDR2 SQIVND, per germline (reference sequence). The CDR3 has 15 amino acids. The CDR3 DNA follows: TGTGCCAGTAGTACAGGGCAAGGCTTTGGAAACACCATATATTTT. Translated: CASSTGQGFGNTIYF.

V gene TRBV29-1 combines with J gene TRBJ1-2, with 8 bases identical to TRBD1. This CDR3 is 14 amino acids long. V shed 4 bases and J 8 bases; nucleotides not matched to a gene: 12. Germline CDR1 is SQVTM and CDR2 is ANQGSEA. CDR3 DNA: TGCAGCGTTGGCCTGGGGCAGGGGGCTAGCGGCTACACCTTC. Protein: CSVGLGQGASGYTF.

Many counts were recorded for this clonotype. The chain uses TRBV5-1 and TRBJ2-3, with D unclear. The CDR3 runs 18 residues. Trimming removed 0 bases at V and 0 bases at J, with 17 bases between. The germline CDR1 and CDR2 sequences are SGHRS and YFSETQ. DNA for the CDR3: TGCGCCAGCAGCTTGGCCGTAAATCGCCAGACCAGCACAGATACGCAGTATTTT. Its translation is CASSLAVNRQTSTDTQYF.

The sample holds many counts of this clonotype. This chain uses TRBV19 with TRBJ1-3, with D perhaps TRBD1 (5 bases). This CDR3 has 14 amino acids. From germline, CDR1 is LNHDA and CDR2 SQIVND (reference sequence). The V end lost 5 bases, the J end lost 0 bases, and 8 bases lay between the germline ends. CDR3 nucleotide sequence: TGTGCCAGTAGTGAGGGGCCCTCTGGAAACACCATATATTTT. Its protein is CASSEGPSGNTIYF.

This clonotype was seen repeatedly, ten times or more. V and J are TRBV5-1 and TRBJ2-4; the match to TRBD2 covers 7 bases. CDR3 length: 13 amino acids. CDR1 and CDR2 from the germline V gene are SGHRS and YFSETQ. J gave up 8 bases and V 3 bases, and 5 bases lay outside the gene matches. CDR3 sequence: CASSSSGADIQYF. The CDR3, as DNA: TGCGCCAGCAGCTCCAGCGGGGCGGACATTCAGTACTTC. Full variable domain (rest looked up from reference TRBV5-1 and TRBJ2-4): KAGVTQTPRYLIKTRGQQVTLSCSPISGHRSVSWYQQTPGQGLQFLFEYFSETQRNKGNFPGRFSGRQFSNSRSEMNVSTLELGDSALYLCASSSSGADIQYFGAGTRLSVL.

This clonotype appeared many times. The chain carries TRBV11-3 and TRBJ1-6; no clear D. Per the germline V gene, CDR1 is SGHNT and CDR2 is YENEEA. V was cut by 1 base and J by 6 bases, with 7 bases left in between. CDR3 length equals 14 residues. CDR3 amino acids: CASSLGQTNSPLHF. The CDR3 coding sequence is TGTGCCAGCAGCTTAGGCCAGACTAATTCACCCCTCCACTTT.

V gene TRBV25-1 combines with J gene TRBJ2-7, with 8 nucleotides matching TRBD1. In germline, CDR1 is MGHDK, CDR2 SYGVNS. The V and J ends lost 3 bases and 13 bases, in that order; junction bases with no gene match: 5. The CDR3 contains 11 residues. CDR3 protein: CASSDPGQDYF. The DNA for the CDR3 is TGTGCCAGCAGTGATCCGGGACAGGACTACTTC.